This T cell receptor (beta chain) derives from a study of OX40 agonist ivuxolimab in advanced cancers. Study conclusions and caveats: On average, CD8+ T cells showed a greater number of expanded clones than CD4+.

Regarding this clone: Its antigen is unknown.

CDR1 and CDR2 from the germline V gene are SGDLS and YYNGEE. V was pared by 0 bases and J by 8 bases, with 11 bases between. The CDR3 runs 13 residues. Assay: immunoSEQ multiplex PCR; the TCRdb copy retains only in-frame clones and omits some. The repertoire has more than 65,000 clones, around 94% of them found once; the top ten carry roughly 14%. The rearrangement uses TRBV9 and TRBJ1-2; no clear D gene. The sequencing here drew on CD4+ or CD8+ T cells sorted from blood, taken in a trial of the OX40 agonist ivuxolimab. The sequence derives from an adult with an advanced solid tumor such as melanoma, head and neck, liver or kidney cancer. This chain's CDR3 is CASSVGGRGGYTF. The CDR3 coding sequence is TGTGCCAGCAGCGTAGGAGGGAGAGGAGGCTACACCTTC.